The 23 T cell receptor beta chains presented below share a single source sample, sequenced in a study of T-cell reconstitution after alpha-beta-depleted transplantation in children. The TCRbeta library incorporated unique molecular identifiers. Using its own MiXCR run on the PCR reads, TCRdb lists one record per CDR3 protein. The data hold 700,000 to 950,000 distinct CDR3 sequences, with roughly 15% observed a single time. Source: PBMCs, mostly from graft donor cells, taken 360 days after TCRalphabeta/CD19-depleted stem cell transplant. The receptors come from a male patient younger than 18 who had a stem cell transplant for acute lymphoblastic leukemia, so the T cells may come from the graft donor.

This clonotype was counted only a few times. The chain uses TRBV5-1 and TRBJ2-5, with TRBD1 identical over 9 bases. This CDR3 is built from 16 residues. V shed 5 bases and J 7 bases; nucleotides not matched to a gene: 15. Looked up from germline, CDR1 is SGHRS and CDR2 is YFSETQ. Here the CDR3 reads CASSRSEDRGRGTQYF. CDR3 in DNA: TGCGCCAGCAGTAGGAGTGAGGACAGGGGCCGCGGGACCCAGTACTTC.

This clonotype was recorded a few times. This chain uses TRBV5-1 with TRBJ2-3; 9 bases agree with TRBD2. The CDR3 length is 16 residues. The V gene's germline CDR1 is SGHRS and CDR2 YFSETQ. V trimming: 0 bases; J trimming: 6 bases; junction bases outside the gene matches: 8. The CDR3 bases are TGCGCCAGCAGCTTGGCGCGGCGGGAGGGCCTCGATACGCAGTATTTT. This encodes CASSLARREGLDTQYF.

The chain combines TRBV7-9 with TRBJ2-2; D gene ambiguous. V was trimmed by 1 base and J by 0 bases, leaving 12 bases between them. The CDR3 extends over 17 amino acids. Looked up from germline, CDR1 is SEHNR and CDR2 is FQNEAQ (reference sequence). CDR3 amino acids: CASSLGAVYANTGELFF. The CDR3 bases are TGTGCCAGCAGCTTAGGCGCAGTATATGCGAACACCGGGGAGCTGTTTTTT.

This clonotype was counted only a few times. The chain recombines TRBV7-9 with TRBJ2-2; 9 positions agree with TRBD2. This CDR3 comprises 15 residues. The trim removed 6 bases at V and 7 bases at J, leaving 9 bases unmatched. Per the germline V gene, CDR1 is SEHNR and CDR2 is FQNEAQ (reference sequence). The chain's CDR3 is CASRSGTSSHGELFF. In DNA, the CDR3 is TGTGCCAGCAGATCCGGGACTAGCAGTCACGGGGAGCTGTTTTTT.

This clonotype has a handful of counts. The V gene is TRBV7-2, the J gene TRBJ1-2, with a tentative D call TRBD1 (6 bases). Germline V gene sequence: CDR1 SGHTA, CDR2 FQGNSA. Trimming took off 3 bases at V and 5 bases at J, with 10 bases between the two ends. The CDR3 sequence is 13 residues long. CDR3 in amino acids: CASSLDRPYGYTF. CDR3 sequence (DNA): TGTGCCAGCAGCTTGGACAGACCGTATGGCTACACCTTC.

J is TRBJ2-7 and V is TRBV7-9, with D possibly being TRBD1 (6 bases). The ends were cut back, 5 bases at V and 2 bases at J, with 16 bases in the middle. Germline lookup yields CDR1 SEHNR and CDR2 FQNEAQ (reference sequence). This CDR3 region has 15 residues. Here the CDR3 DNA reads TGTGCCAGCAGCCCTGAAACGGGACACCCCTACGAGCAGTACTTC. Translating gives CASSPETGHPYEQYF.

The J gene is TRBJ2-2, the V gene TRBV20-1; 9 bases line up with TRBD1. V lost 6 bases, J lost 4 bases, and 6 bases stayed unmatched. CDR1 and CDR2 (germline): DFQATT, SNEGSKA (reference sequence). This CDR3 region has 14 residues. The CDR3 region has the DNA TGCAGTGCAGAGACAGGGGGTATCACCGGGGAGCTGTTTTTT. It codes for CSAETGGITGELFF.

Points on this clonotype: One junction end does not reproduce the germline sequence, and a read error may be involved. The chain uses TRBV10-3 and TRBJ2-7, with TRBD2 matching over 10 bases. In germline, CDR1 is ENHRY, CDR2 SYGVKD. The CDR3 consists of 14 residues. The DNA of the CDR3 is TGTGCCATCAGGCGGACTAGCGGAAACTACGAGCAGAACTTC. Translating it yields CAIRRTSGNYEQNF.

In this sample, this clonotype turned up a few times. The chain uses TRBV4-1 and TRBJ1-4; D call uncertain. CDR3 length: 11 amino acids. Germline V CDR1 and CDR2: MGHRA, YSYEKL. Deletions cut 4 bases from V and 7 bases from J, with 4 bases between. CDR3 sequence: CASSRGEKLFF. CDR3 nucleotide sequence: TGCGCCAGCAGCCGGGGTGAAAAACTGTTTTTT.

This clonotype was recorded a few times. The gene calls are TRBV5-1 and TRBJ2-2; a possible D gene is TRBD2 (5 bases). Looked up from germline, CDR1 is SGHRS and CDR2 is YFSETQ. Trimming removed 1 base at V and 0 bases at J, with 10 bases between. The CDR3 runs to 16 residues. The CDR3 loop reads CASSLLGSANTGELFF. The CDR3 bases are TGCGCCAGCAGCTTGTTGGGGAGCGCGAACACCGGGGAGCTGTTTTTT.

This sequence joins TRBV13 and TRBJ2-3; no definite D call. The V end lost 2 bases, the J end lost 1 base, and 13 bases lay between the germline ends. This CDR3 is built from 16 residues. Per germline, CDR1 PRHDT and CDR2 FYEKMQ (reference sequence). CDR3 in DNA: TGTGCCAGCAGCTTATGGAAGCTCCATGGCACAGATACGCAGTATTTT. As protein: CASSLWKLHGTDTQYF.

The V and J genes are TRBV7-2 and TRBJ2-7, with D perhaps matching TRBD2 (6 bases). The CDR3 consists of 15 residues. CDR1 and CDR2 from the germline V gene are SGHTA and FQGNSA. The germline V and J ends were trimmed by 2 bases and 2 bases, with 13 bases remaining between them. The CDR3 protein is CASSLRDSKTYEQYF. The CDR3 nucleotides are TGTGCCAGCAGCTTACGGGACTCCAAAACCTACGAGCAGTACTTC.

The table lists this clonotype with a few counts. The V and J genes are TRBV20-1 and TRBJ2-2, with D perhaps assigned TRBD1 or TRBD2 (6 bases each). The CDR3 spans 16 residues. V lost 3 bases to trimming and J lost 3 bases, with 17 bases between them. Germline V gene sequence: CDR1 DFQATT, CDR2 SNEGSKA (reference sequence). CDR3 region: CSARPPRGRDTGELFF. CDR3 nucleotides: TGCAGTGCTAGGCCCCCTCGGGGGCGGGACACCGGGGAGCTGTTTTTT.

The chain employs TRBV19 and TRBJ2-5; D is unclear. The CDR3 covers 15 residues. V was shortened by 3 bases and J by 1 base, with 12 bases between the two germline ends. Germline V CDR1 and CDR2: LNHDA, SQIVND (reference sequence). CDR3 bases: TGTGCCAGTAGTATGGGTCAGACATCCCAAGAGACCCAGTACTTC. Protein sequence: CASSMGQTSQETQYF.

This chain uses TRBV29-1 with TRBJ2-3; D is undetermined. The ends were cut back, 1 base at V and 2 bases at J, with 7 bases in the middle. CDR1 SQVTM and CDR2 ANQGSEA come from the germline V gene. The CDR3 contains 13 residues. CDR3: CSVEGPATDTQYF. For the CDR3, the DNA is TGCAGCGTTGAAGGGCCAGCCACAGATACGCAGTATTTT.

This rearrangement joins TRBV29-1 to TRBJ2-7; D ambiguous. Germline lookup yields CDR1 SQVTM and CDR2 ANQGSEA. The CDR3 loop spans 12 amino acids. Trimming took 4 bases from V and 3 from J, leaving 10 bases between them. CDR3 nucleotide sequence: TGCAGCGTTGCGAAACAGCACTACGAGCAGTACTTC. Translated, it gives CSVAKQHYEQYF.

This chain joins TRBV20-1 and TRBJ2-4; 8 nucleotides match TRBD2. With V trimmed by 3 bases and J by 7 bases, 11 bases remained unmatched. The CDR3 has 15 amino acids. From germline, CDR1 is DFQATT and CDR2 SNEGSKA (reference sequence). In DNA, the CDR3 is TGCAGTGCTAGTGTCCCGAGGGCTAGCGGGAACATTCAGTACTTC. Protein product: CSASVPRASGNIQYF.

There are a few counts of this clonotype. This chain joins TRBV5-1 and TRBJ2-5, with D tentatively TRBD1 (6 bases). The CDR3 extends over 16 amino acids. Germline CDR1 reads SGHRS; CDR2 reads YFSETQ. Trimming stripped 1 base from V and 5 bases from J, with 18 bases between. The DNA of the CDR3 is TGCGCCAGCAGCTTGTTTCGGCCAGGGGCGTGGGAGACCCAGTACTTC. Its translation is CASSLFRPGAWETQYF.

This clonotype appeared a few times. The rearrangement joins TRBV19 to TRBJ1-1; D unresolved. The V gene lost 7 bases and the J gene lost 0 bases, with 18 bases spanning the gap. The CDR3 loop spans 16 amino acids. CDR1 is LNHDA and CDR2 is SQIVND in the germline V gene (reference sequence). The DNA of the CDR3 is TGTGCCAGTATCCCCACGGAAGACATCTTGAACACTGAAGCTTTCTTT. This translates into CASIPTEDILNTEAFF.

This clonotype has a single count. This chain connects TRBV5-1 to TRBJ2-7, with 12 bases matching TRBD2. CDR1 and CDR2 (germline): SGHRS, YFSETQ. V lost 4 bases to trimming and J lost 6 bases; unmatched junction nucleotides: 17. The CDR3 runs to 18 residues. As DNA, the CDR3 is TGCGCCAGCAGCCCACCCCTAGCGGGAGGGACCCTCGGAGGCGAGCAGTACTTC. The encoded protein is CASSPPLAGGTLGGEQYF.

The rearrangement joins TRBV12-3 or TRBV12-4 to TRBJ2-1; possible D gene TRBD2, 5 bases. Trimming took off 1 base at V and 4 bases at J, with 14 bases between the two ends. CDR3 size: 16 residues. CDR3 sequence: CASSLDVSAYYNEQFF. The DNA for the CDR3 is TGTGCCAGCAGTTTAGATGTTAGCGCCTATTACAATGAGCAGTTCTTC.

This clonotype was counted a single time. The CDR3 DNA reads TGTGCCAGTCGCCGGGACATAGACTACAATGAGCAGTTCTTC. This encodes CASRRDIDYNEQFF. The chain carries TRBV2 and TRBJ2-1; possibly TRBD1 for D (6 bases). V dropped 9 bases and J dropped 3 bases, with 15 bases sitting between them. The CDR3 contains 14 residues. CDR1 and CDR2 (germline): SNHLY, FYNNEI.

This clonotype appeared a few times. The gene calls are TRBV20-1 and TRBJ2-7, with 10 bases that match TRBD2. Germline V gene data show CDR1 as DFQATT and CDR2 as SNEGSKA (reference sequence). There are 16 residues in the CDR3. J gave up 4 bases and V 0 bases, and 9 bases lay outside the gene matches. CDR3 amino acids: CSARERLAGTFYEQYF. For the CDR3, the DNA is TGCAGTGCTAGAGAAAGACTAGCGGGCACTTTTTACGAGCAGTACTTC.